What follows are 2 T cell receptor beta chains derived from one specimen sequenced in a study of cytomegalovirus exposure and HLA in healthy donors. The study ran its PCR with 60 Vbeta and 13 Jbeta primers. The repertoire was sequenced with immunoSEQ multiplex PCR; TCRdb's copy has only in-frame clones and lacks some. There are roughly 100,000 clones in the sample; roughly 79% occur only once, and roughly 6.2% lies in the top ten. The sequencing input was PBMCs. The receptors shown here come from a man in his fifties or sixties in good health and CMV-seropositive.

This clone turned up a few times. This sequence joins TRBV6-5 and TRBJ1-3; D is undetermined. Between the trimmed V and J ends, which lost 4 bases and 4 bases, there was a span of 11 bases. The CDR3 runs to 14 residues. CDR1 and CDR2 (germline): MNHEY, SVGAGI. The CDR3 protein is CASSSLWAGNTIYF. In DNA, the CDR3 is TGTGCCAGCAGTTCACTTTGGGCCGGAAACACCATATATTTT.

This chain joins TRBV10-3 and TRBJ2-3, with D possibly being TRBD1 (5 bases). From germline, CDR1 is ENHRY and CDR2 SYGVKD. The CDR3 totals 14 residues. V was trimmed by 8 bases and J by 4 bases, leaving 16 bases between them. CDR3 sequence: CAIGVQGVADTQYF. The CDR3 DNA reads as TGTGCCATCGGGGTCCAGGGCGTTGCAGATACGCAGTATTTT.